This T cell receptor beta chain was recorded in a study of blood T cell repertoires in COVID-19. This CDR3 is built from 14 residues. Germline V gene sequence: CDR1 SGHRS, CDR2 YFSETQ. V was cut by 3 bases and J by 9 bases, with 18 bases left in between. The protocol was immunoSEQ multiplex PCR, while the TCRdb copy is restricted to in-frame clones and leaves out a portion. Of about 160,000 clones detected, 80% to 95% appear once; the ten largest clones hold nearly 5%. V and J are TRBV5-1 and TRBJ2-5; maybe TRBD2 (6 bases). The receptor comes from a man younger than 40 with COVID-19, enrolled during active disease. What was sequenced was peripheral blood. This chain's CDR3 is CASSSAGTEGSQYF. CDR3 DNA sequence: TGCGCCAGCAGCTCCGCCGGGACTGAAGGGTCCCAGTACTTC.